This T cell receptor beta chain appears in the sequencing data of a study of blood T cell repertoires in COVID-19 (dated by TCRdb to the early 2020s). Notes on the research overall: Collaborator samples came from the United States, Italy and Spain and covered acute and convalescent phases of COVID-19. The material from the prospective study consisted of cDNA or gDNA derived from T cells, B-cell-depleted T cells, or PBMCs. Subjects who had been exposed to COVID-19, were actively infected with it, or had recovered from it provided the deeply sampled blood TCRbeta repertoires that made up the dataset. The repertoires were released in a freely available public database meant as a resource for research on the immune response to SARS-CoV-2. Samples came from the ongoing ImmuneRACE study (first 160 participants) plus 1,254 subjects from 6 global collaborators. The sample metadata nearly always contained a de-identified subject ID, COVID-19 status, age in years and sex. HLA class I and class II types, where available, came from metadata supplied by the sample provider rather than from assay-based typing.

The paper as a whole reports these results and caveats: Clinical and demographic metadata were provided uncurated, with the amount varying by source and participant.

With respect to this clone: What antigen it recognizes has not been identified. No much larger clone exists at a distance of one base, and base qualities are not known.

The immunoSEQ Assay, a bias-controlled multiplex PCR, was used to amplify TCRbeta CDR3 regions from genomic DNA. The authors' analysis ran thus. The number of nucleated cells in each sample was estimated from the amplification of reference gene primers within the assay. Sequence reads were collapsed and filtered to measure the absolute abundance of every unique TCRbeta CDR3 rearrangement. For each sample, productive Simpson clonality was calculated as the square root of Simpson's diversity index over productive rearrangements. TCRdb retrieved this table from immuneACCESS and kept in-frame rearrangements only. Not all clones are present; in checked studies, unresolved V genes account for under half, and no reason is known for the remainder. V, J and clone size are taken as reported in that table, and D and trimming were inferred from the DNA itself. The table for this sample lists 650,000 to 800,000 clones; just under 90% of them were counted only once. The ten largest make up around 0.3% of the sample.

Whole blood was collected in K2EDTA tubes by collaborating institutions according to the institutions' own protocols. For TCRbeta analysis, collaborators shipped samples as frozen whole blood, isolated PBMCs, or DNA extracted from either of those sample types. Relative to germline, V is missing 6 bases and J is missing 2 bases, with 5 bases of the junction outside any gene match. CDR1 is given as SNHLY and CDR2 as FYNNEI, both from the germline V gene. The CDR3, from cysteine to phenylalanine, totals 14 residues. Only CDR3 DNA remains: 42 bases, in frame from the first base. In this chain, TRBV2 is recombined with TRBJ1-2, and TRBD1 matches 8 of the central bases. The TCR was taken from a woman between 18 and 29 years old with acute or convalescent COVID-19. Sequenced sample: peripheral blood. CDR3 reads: CASRRDRRNYGYTF. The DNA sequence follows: TGTGCCAGCAGGAGGGACAGGAGAAACTATGGCTACACCTTC. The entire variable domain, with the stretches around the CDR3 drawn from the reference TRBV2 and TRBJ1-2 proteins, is EPEVTQTPSHQVTQMGQEVILRCVPISNHLYFYWYRQILGQKVEFLVSFYNNEISEKSEIFDDQFSVERPDGSNFTLKIRSTKLEDSAMYFCASRRDRRNYGYTFGSGTRLTVV.